The clone carrying this T cell receptor (beta chain) was found many times. What it binds is not known. The entry originates in a study of T cell repertoires in cytomegalovirus infection. Turning to the study itself: Evidence of both CMV infection and a matching HLA type came from public TCR beta signatures. Study-wide points: Ex vivo, HLA-C-restricted CMV-specific TCR beta clonotypes prevailed over the rest of the response.

Germline assignment: CDR1 SGHTA and CDR2 FQGNSA. CDR3 length equals 14 residues. J gave up 5 bases and V 3 bases, and 5 bases lay outside the gene matches. TCRdb redid the calling of the reads with MiXCR, one entry per CDR3 protein. Found here are around 330,000 distinct CDR3 sequences, around a sixth of them singletons; the top ten hold about 11%. The chain couples TRBV7-2 to TRBJ1-2; 8 bases map to TRBD1. The sample taken for sequencing was PBMCs. The source is a human donor in good health (CMV status not recorded). Some clones in this sample may be carry-over from other donors' samples. The DNA for the CDR3 is TGTGCCAGCAGCTTTCAGGGGGCGCGGTATGGCTACACCTTC. Protein product: CASSFQGARYGYTF.